Sequencing of this T cell receptor (beta chain) was carried out in a study of T-cell reconstitution after alpha-beta-depleted transplantation in children. Overall study results and limits: At one year after transplant, newly produced T cells mostly accounted for T-cell counts and diversity. Expanded clones from the graft, numbering several hundred, reportedly supplied alpha-beta T cells about two months after transplant. Day-60 TCRbeta diversity that was high in some patients was derived from surviving recipient T cells and thymic progenitors.

The V gene end was trimmed by 2 bases and the J gene end by 8 bases; junction bases not matched to a gene: 9. The CDR3 totals 14 residues. Germline CDR1 is SQVTM and CDR2 is ANQGSEA. The TCRbeta library was prepared with unique molecular identifiers. TCRdb independently ran MiXCR on the PCR reads; one entry per CDR3 protein. The data show fewer than 500,000 distinct CDR3 sequences, roughly two fifths seen once. There are many counts of this clonotype. Its matching antigen is unknown. The receptor comes from a girl aged 2 to 10 with aplastic anemia, due to receive a stem cell transplant. The source was PBMCs, collected before TCRalphabeta/CD19-depleted stem cell transplant. This sequence joins TRBV29-1 and TRBJ2-1, with 7 bases aligning to TRBD2. The CDR3 loop reads CSVEFGGSPYEQFF. For the CDR3, the DNA is TGCAGCGTTGAATTTGGCGGGAGTCCCTATGAGCAGTTCTTC.